This T cell receptor beta chain appears in the sequencing data of a study of T cells in Graves' hyperthyroidism and ophthalmopathy. As to this clonotype: Its specificity is not known.

RNA transcripts provided the source from which TCR beta CDR3 regions were amplified. First-round RT-PCR with HTBI primers amplified the TCR CDR3 region. TCRdb reprocessed the multiplex PCR reads via MiXCR and lists one record per CDR3 protein. The sample contains more than 300,000 distinct CDR3 sequences, roughly 18% of which appear only once. Overall study results and limits: Most thyroid-expanded clonotypes above 0.001 were also found in blood.

The study excluded patients with uncontrolled infection, other autoimmune disease, pregnancy or lactation. The germline V gene has CDR1 MNHNY and CDR2 SVGAGI (reference sequence). This CDR3 comprises 16 residues. Trimming cost V 2 bases and J 0 bases; bases outside gene matches: 5. The chain is built from TRBV6-6 and TRBJ2-3; 7 positions agree with TRBD2. The sequence derives from a man aged 18 to 29 with Graves' ophthalmopathy. Sequenced sample: blood. The CDR3 nucleotides are TGTGCCAGCAGTTACCAACTAGCGTCTAGCACAGATACGCAGTATTTT. This sequence encodes CASSYQLASSTDTQYF.